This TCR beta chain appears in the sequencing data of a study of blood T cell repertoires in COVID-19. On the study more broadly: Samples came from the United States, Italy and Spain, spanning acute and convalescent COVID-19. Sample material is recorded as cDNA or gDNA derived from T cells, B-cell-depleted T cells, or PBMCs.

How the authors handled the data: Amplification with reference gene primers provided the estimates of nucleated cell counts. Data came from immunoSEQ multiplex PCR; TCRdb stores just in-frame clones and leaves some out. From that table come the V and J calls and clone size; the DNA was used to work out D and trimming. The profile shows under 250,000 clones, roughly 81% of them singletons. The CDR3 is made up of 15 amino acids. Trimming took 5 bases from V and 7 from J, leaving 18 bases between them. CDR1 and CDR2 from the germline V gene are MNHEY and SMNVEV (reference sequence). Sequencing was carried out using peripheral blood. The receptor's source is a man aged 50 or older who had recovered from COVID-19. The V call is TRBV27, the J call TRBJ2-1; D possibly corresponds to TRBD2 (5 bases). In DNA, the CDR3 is TGTGCCAGCAGTCCGGGTTCGGGGATGGTTAATGAGCAGTTCTTC. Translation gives CASSPGSGMVNEQFF.